Listed below are T cell receptor beta chains from one sample, sequenced in a study of blood T cell repertoires in COVID-19. The protocol was immunoSEQ multiplex PCR, while the TCRdb copy is restricted to in-frame clones and leaves out a portion. The sample consists of some 38,000 clones, roughly 80% of them appearing once. Sequencing used peripheral blood. The receptors stem from a woman between 70 and 85 years old with acute or convalescent COVID-19. CDR3s include the opening cysteine and the closing phenylalanine or tryptophan. The order of the fields is J gene, clone size, CDR3 length, V gene, D gene, CDR3 DNA, CDR3 protein. The D gene is left open where the match is weak. Some rows mark clone size as missing; the rest say once, few, many or name a class of expanded clone.

TRBJ1-3	.	14	TRBV6-1	.	TGTGCCAGCAGTGAAGGGGACAATCTCAACACCATATATTTT	CASSEGDNLNTIYF
TRBJ2-2	.	17	TRBV5-4	.	TGTGCCAGCAGCTTGGATTGGGGGGGGGCACAGACCGGGGAGCTGTTTTTT	CASSLDWGGAQTGELFF
TRBJ2-5	.	14	TRBV27	.	TGTGCCAGCAGTTTAAGCTGGGGGCGAGAGACCCAGTACTTC	CASSLSWGRETQYF
TRBJ2-5	.	14	TRBV7-8	TRBD2	TGTGCCAGCAGCCATTGGGGGGGCCAAGAGACCCAGTACTTC	CASSHWGGQETQYF
TRBJ2-5	.	15	TRBV14	.	TGTGCCAGCAGCCAAGATGGGCCAGGGGCAGAGACCCAGTACTTC	CASSQDGPGAETQYF
TRBJ2-5	.	16	TRBV10-2	TRBD2	TGCGCCAGCAGTGAGAGTCTGGGGACTAGCTGGGAGACCCAGTACTTC	CASSESLGTSWETQYF
TRBJ2-1	few	18	TRBV2	TRBD2	TGTGCCAGCAGTGGGCCGTCCGCCGGGACTAGCACCTACAATGAGCAGTTCTTC	CASSGPSAGTSTYNEQFF
TRBJ1-4	.	17	TRBV18	.	TGTGCCAGCTCACCCAATTTACTACAGGGCCGCCCGGAAAAACTGTTTTTT	CASSPNLLQGRPEKLFF
TRBJ1-2	once	14	TRBV11-2	TRBD1	TGTGCCAGCAGAAGCAACAGGGGTACGTCCGGCTACACCTTC	CASRSNRGTSGYTF
TRBJ1-4	.	15	TRBV7-2	TRBD1	TGTGCCAGCAGCTTCCAGGGGGCTAGGAATGAAAAACTGTTTTTT	CASSFQGARNEKLFF
TRBJ2-7	.	15	TRBV5-1	TRBD1	TGCGCCAGCAGCTTGGAAGGGACAGGGATCCACGAGCAGTACTTC	CASSLEGTGIHEQYF
TRBJ2-3	.	17	TRBV7-9	TRBD2	TGTGCCAGCACCAAAGGGGCGGGAGGGATTTCCACAGATACGCAGTATTTT	CASTKGAGGISTDTQYF
TRBJ2-5	.	13	TRBV7-9	.	TGTGCCAGCAGCAACAGGCGGGGAGAGACCCAGTACTTC	CASSNRRGETQYF
TRBJ2-1	.	16	TRBV27	TRBD1	TGTGCCAGCAGACCCAGACAGGGGGCGCGGGTCAATGAGCAGTTCTTC	CASRPRQGARVNEQFF
TRBJ1-2	once	13	TRBV19	TRBD1	TGTGCCAGTAGTTGGGACAGGGATTATGGCTACACCTTC	CASSWDRDYGYTF
TRBJ1-4	.	12	TRBV15	.	TGTGCCACCAGCAGATCAGGGGAAAAACTGTTTTTT	CATSRSGEKLFF
TRBJ1-2	.	10	TRBV20-1	.	TGCAGTGCTAGGTTATATGGCTACACCTTC	CSARLYGYTF
TRBJ1-6	.	14	TRBV3-1/TRBV3-2	.	TGTGCCAGCAGCCAAGTTCCGGGGAATTCACCCCTCCACTTT	CASSQVPGNSPLHF
TRBJ1-2	once	15	TRBV3-1/TRBV3-2	TRBD1	TGTGCCAGCAGCCGGGGGACAGGGGCTAACTATGGCTACACCTTC	CASSRGTGANYGYTF
TRBJ2-1	.	16	TRBV27	TRBD2	TGTGCCAGCGGTACTAGACTAGCGGGAGAGTACAATGAGCAGTTCTTC	CASGTRLAGEYNEQFF
TRBJ1-1	.	13	TRBV19	.	TGTGCCAGTAGGGGTGAGGTGAACACTGAAGCTTTCTTT	CASRGEVNTEAFF
TRBJ1-5	.	13	TRBV29-1	TRBD1	TGCAGCGTTGGGGACAGGAGCAATCAGCCCCAGCATTTT	CSVGDRSNQPQHF
TRBJ1-2	.	14	TRBV6-5	TRBD1	TGTGCCAGCAGTTCGGGGGACAGGGGTCCGGGCTACACCTTC	CASSSGDRGPGYTF
TRBJ2-3	.	17	TRBV5-4	TRBD2	TGTGCCAGCAGCCTACGACTAGCGGGGGCTCACACAGATACGCAGTATTTT	CASSLRLAGAHTDTQYF
TRBJ1-2	.	14	TRBV20-1	.	TGCAGTGCTAGTCGTGATCCAGCTAACTATGGCTACACCTTC	CSASRDPANYGYTF
TRBJ1-1	.	13	TRBV27	.	TGTGCCAGCAGTTTAAGGGGTTACACTGAAGCTTTCTTT	CASSLRGYTEAFF
TRBJ2-5	.	14	TRBV7-6	.	TGTGCCAGCAGCTTAAGGGACCGGGGGGAGACCCAGTACTTC	CASSLRDRGETQYF
TRBJ2-1	.	15	TRBV5-1	TRBD2	TGCGCCAGAGGGTTAGAGCGGGAGTGGGACAATGAGCAGTTCTTC	CARGLEREWDNEQFF
TRBJ1-1	.	13	TRBV5-1	TRBD1	TGCGCCAGCAGCTTTACCGGGACAGGGAGGGCTTTCTTT	CASSFTGTGRAFF
TRBJ2-3	once	16	TRBV4-2	.	TGTGCCAGCAGCCAAGGCTCTAGCTATAGCACAGATACGCAGTATTTT	CASSQGSSYSTDTQYF
TRBJ1-1	.	14	TRBV5-1	.	TGCGCCAGCAGCTTAGTGGGCTTGAACACTGAAGCTTTCTTT	CASSLVGLNTEAFF
TRBJ2-7	.	15	TRBV2	TRBD2	TGTGCCAGCAGGTCCTTTAGCGGGAGCTCCTACGAGCAGTACTTC	CASRSFSGSSYEQYF
TRBJ2-7	once	14	TRBV6-5	.	TGTGCCAGCAGTCTTACAGAACCGGCCTACGAGCAGTACTTC	CASSLTEPAYEQYF
TRBJ2-1	many	14	TRBV6-4	TRBD2	TGTGCCAGCAGTGAGGGACTAGCGAGCGATGAGCAGTTCTTC	CASSEGLASDEQFF
TRBJ2-1	once	14	TRBV6-4	TRBD2	TGTGCCAGCCGCAGCGTAGCGGGGGGGCTACAGCAGTTCTTC	CASRSVAGGLQQFF
TRBJ1-1	.	13	TRBV28	.	TGTGCCAGCAGAATCCCAATGAACACTGAAGCTTTCTTT	CASRIPMNTEAFF
TRBJ2-3	.	14	TRBV7-9	TRBD2	TGTGCCAGCAGCTCCCTAGCGGGAGCAGATACGCAGTATTTT	CASSSLAGADTQYF
TRBJ2-3	.	12	TRBV18	.	TGTGCCAGCTCACCATACACAGATACGCAGTATTTT	CASSPYTDTQYF
TRBJ2-7	few	16	TRBV11-3	.	TGTGCCAGCAGCTTACGGGGAGGCGACTCTTCCTACGAGCAGTACTTC	CASSLRGGDSSYEQYF
TRBJ1-5	.	13	TRBV10-1	TRBD1	TGCGCCAGCCGGGACAGGGGTAATCAGCCCCAGCATTTT	CASRDRGNQPQHF
TRBJ1-2	.	15	TRBV6-1	TRBD1	TGTGCCAGCAGTGAAGGTCCGACAGGGATCTATGGCTACACCTTC	CASSEGPTGIYGYTF